Reported below is one TCR beta chain. The antigen is unknown. The record originates from a study of response to subunit inactivated influenza vaccine. TCRdb reprocessed the RT-PCR reads via MiXCR and lists one record per CDR3 protein. The table lists about 480,000 distinct CDR3 sequences, approximately 11% of them singletons. General study findings and limits: The authors put forward the suggestion that each seasonal influenza vaccination may bring in only a limited number of new T cells.

Sequencing was performed on PBMCs from blood, taken more than 35 days after vaccination. The sequence derives from a middle-aged man who received an inactivated influenza vaccine.

The CDR3 bases are TGTGCCAGCGCGCCCGTGGCGGATAGCAATCAGCCCCAGCATTTT. This sequence encodes CASAPVADSNQPQHF. This chain uses TRBV6-1 with TRBJ1-5; no clear D gene. V lost 8 bases, J lost 0 bases, and 14 bases lay in between. The CDR3 extends over 15 amino acids. CDR1 and CDR2 (germline): MNHNS, SASEGT.